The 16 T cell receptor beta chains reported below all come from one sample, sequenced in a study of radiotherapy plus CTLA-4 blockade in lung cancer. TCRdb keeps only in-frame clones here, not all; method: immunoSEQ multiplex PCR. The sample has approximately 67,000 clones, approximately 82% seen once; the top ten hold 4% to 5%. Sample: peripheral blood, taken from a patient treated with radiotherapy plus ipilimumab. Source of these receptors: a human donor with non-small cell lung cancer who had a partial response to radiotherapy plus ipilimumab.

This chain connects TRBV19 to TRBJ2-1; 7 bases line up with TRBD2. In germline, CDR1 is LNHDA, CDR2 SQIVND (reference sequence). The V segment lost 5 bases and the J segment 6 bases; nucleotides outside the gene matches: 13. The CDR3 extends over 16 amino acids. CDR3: CASSPWRREKSNEQFF. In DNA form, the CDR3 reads TGTGCCAGTAGTCCCTGGAGGCGGGAGAAGAGCAATGAGCAGTTCTTC.

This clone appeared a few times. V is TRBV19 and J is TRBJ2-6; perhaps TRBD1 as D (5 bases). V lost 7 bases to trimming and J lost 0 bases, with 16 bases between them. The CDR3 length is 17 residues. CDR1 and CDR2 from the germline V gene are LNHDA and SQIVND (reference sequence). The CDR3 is CASTDGALNSGANVLTF. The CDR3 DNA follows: TGTGCCAGTACCGATGGGGCACTAAACTCTGGGGCCAACGTCCTGACTTTC.

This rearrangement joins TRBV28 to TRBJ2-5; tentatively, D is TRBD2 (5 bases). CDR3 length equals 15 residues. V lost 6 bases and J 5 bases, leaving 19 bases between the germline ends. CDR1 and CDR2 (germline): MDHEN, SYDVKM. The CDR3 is CASSSRGASLETQYF. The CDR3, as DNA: TGTGCCAGCAGCTCTCGAGGAGCTAGCTTGGAGACCCAGTACTTC.

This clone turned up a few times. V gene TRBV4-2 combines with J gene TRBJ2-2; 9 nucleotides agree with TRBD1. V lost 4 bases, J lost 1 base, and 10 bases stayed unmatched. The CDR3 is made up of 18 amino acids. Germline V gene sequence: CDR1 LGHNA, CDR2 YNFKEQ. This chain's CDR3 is CASSPWTGELGNTGELFF. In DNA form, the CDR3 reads TGTGCCAGCAGCCCCTGGACAGGGGAGTTGGGGAACACCGGGGAGCTGTTTTTT.

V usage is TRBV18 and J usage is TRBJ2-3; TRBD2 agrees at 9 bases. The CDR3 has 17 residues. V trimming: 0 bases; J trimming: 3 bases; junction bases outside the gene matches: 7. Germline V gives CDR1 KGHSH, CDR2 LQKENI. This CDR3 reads CASSPPQLAGGTDTQYF. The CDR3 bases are TGTGCCAGCTCACCACCGCAACTAGCGGGTGGGACAGATACGCAGTATTTT.

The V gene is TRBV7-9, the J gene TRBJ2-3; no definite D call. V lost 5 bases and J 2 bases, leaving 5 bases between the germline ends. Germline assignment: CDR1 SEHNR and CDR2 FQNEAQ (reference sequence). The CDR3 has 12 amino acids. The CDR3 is CASSPFTDTQYF. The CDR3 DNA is TGTGCCAGCAGCCCCTTCACAGATACGCAGTATTTT.

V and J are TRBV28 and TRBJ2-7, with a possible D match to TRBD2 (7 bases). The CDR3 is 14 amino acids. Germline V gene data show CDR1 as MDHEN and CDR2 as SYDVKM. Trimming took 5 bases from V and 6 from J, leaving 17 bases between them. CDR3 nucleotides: TGTGCCAGCAGTCGAGGGGGGGCTAAGGGCGAGCAGTACTTC. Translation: CASSRGGAKGEQYF.

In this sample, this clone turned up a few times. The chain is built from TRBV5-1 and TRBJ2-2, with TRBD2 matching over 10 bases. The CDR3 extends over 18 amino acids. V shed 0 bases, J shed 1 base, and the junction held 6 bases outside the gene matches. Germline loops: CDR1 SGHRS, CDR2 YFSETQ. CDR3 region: CASSLASLAGVNTGELFF. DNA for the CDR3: TGCGCCAGCAGCTTGGCGAGTCTAGCGGGGGTGAACACCGGGGAGCTGTTTTTT.

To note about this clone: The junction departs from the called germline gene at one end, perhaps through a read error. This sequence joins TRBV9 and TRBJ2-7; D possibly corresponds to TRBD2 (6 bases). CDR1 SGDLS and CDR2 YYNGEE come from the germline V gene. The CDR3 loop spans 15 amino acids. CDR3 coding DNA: TGTGCCAGCAGCCTTGCCGGAGGGCCCTCCGACGAGCAGTACTTC. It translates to CASSLAGGPSDEQYF.

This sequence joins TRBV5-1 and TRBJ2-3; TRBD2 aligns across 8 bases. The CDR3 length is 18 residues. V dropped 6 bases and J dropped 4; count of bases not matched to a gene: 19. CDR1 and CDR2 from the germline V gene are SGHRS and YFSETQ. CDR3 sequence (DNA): TGCGCCAGCAATACCCATTCTCGGGTAGCGGGGCCCCCAGATACGCAGTATTTT. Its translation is CASNTHSRVAGPPDTQYF.

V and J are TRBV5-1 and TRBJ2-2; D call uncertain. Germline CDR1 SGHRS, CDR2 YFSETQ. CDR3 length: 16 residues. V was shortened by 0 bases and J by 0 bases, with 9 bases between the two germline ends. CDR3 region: CASSLVAQANTGELFF. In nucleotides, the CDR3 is TGCGCCAGCAGCTTGGTGGCACAAGCGAACACCGGGGAGCTGTTTTTT.

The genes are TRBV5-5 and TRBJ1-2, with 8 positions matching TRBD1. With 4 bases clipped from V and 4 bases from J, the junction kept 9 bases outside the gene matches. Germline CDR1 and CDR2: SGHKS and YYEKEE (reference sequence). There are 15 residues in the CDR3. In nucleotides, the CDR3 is TGTGCCAGCAGCCCGCAGGGGGCCCGTGTCTATGGCTACACCTTC. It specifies CASSPQGARVYGYTF. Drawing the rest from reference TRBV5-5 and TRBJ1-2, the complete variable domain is DAGVTQSPTHLIKTRGQQVTLRCSPISGHKSVSWYQQVLGQGPQFIFQYYEKEERGRGNFPDRFSARQFPNYSSELNVNALLLGDSALYLCASSPQGARVYGYTFGSGTRLTVV.

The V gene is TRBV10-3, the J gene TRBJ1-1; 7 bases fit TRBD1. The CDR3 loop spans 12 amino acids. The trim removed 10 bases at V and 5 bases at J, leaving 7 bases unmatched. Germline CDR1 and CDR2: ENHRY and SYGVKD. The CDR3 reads CASGTAKTEAFF. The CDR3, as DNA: TGTGCCAGCGGGACAGCAAAAACTGAAGCTTTCTTT.

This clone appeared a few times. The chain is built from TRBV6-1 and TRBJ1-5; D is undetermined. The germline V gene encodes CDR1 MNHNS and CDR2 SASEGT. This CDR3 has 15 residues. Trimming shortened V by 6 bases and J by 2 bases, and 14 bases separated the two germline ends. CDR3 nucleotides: TGTGCCAGCAGCTGGGTGGGCCAGCGCAATCAGCCCCAGCATTTT. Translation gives CASSWVGQRNQPQHF.

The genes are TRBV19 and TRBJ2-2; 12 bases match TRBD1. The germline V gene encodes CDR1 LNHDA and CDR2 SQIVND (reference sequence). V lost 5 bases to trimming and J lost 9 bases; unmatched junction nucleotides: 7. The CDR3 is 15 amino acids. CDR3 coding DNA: TGTGCCAGTAGTCCTGGGACAGGGGGCCGGCGGGAGCTGTTTTTT. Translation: CASSPGTGGRRELFF.

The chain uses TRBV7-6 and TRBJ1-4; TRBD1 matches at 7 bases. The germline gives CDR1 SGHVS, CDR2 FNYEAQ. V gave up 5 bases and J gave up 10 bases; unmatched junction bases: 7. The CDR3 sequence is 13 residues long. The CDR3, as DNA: TGTGCCAGCAGCATAGGACAGGAAGGAAAACTGTTTTTT. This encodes CASSIGQEGKLFF.